This passage covers 22 T cell receptor beta chains from one sample sequenced in a study of molecular identifiers for immune sequencing clone quantification. In TCRdb, the PCR reads were re-called with MiXCR into one record per CDR3 protein. The sample yields about 640,000 distinct CDR3 sequences, 15% to 20% seen once. The specimen was naive CD8+ T cells from blood, with Jurkat cell RNA spiked in. Described subset: FACS-sorted CD8+CD4-CCR7+CD45RA+ naive T cells. All receptors come from a human donor in good health. Some libraries in this study had Jurkat cell RNA spiked in.

The table lists this clonotype with many counts. This chain joins TRBV29-1 and TRBJ1-3, with D possibly being TRBD1 (5 bases). Trimming removed 3 bases at V and 5 bases at J, with 5 bases between. CDR3 length: 11 amino acids. CDR1 is SQVTM and CDR2 is ANQGSEA in the germline V gene. The CDR3 bases are TGCAGCGTTGAGGACAGAAACACCATATATTTT. The encoded protein is CSVEDRNTIYF.

J is TRBJ1-1 and V is TRBV30, with TRBD1 as a possible D gene (6 bases). The CDR3 is 12 amino acids. Trimming took off 5 bases at V and 4 bases at J, with 11 bases between the two ends. The germline V gene has CDR1 GTSNPN and CDR2 SVGIG (reference sequence). The CDR3 protein is CAWGQISTEAFF. CDR3 DNA sequence: TGTGCCTGGGGACAGATAAGCACTGAAGCTTTCTTT.

This clonotype was counted many times. J is TRBJ1-1 and V is TRBV7-9; D uncertain. The germline V gene encodes CDR1 SEHNR and CDR2 FQNEAQ (reference sequence). This CDR3 has 15 amino acids. V was shortened by 3 bases and J by 0 bases, with 11 bases between the two germline ends. CDR3 in DNA: TGTGCCAGCAGCTTGCCAGGAATAATGAACACTGAAGCTTTCTTT. Translated: CASSLPGIMNTEAFF.

The sample holds many counts of this clonotype. CDR3 protein: CASSLAEGQNGNIQYF. In nucleotides, the CDR3 is TGCGCCAGCAGCTTGGCCGAGGGACAAAACGGGAACATTCAGTACTTC. The J gene is TRBJ2-4, the V gene TRBV5-1; TRBD1 is a possible D gene (6 bases). CDR1 is SGHRS, CDR2 YFSETQ, per germline. CDR3 length: 16 residues. V was cut by 0 bases and J by 7 bases, with 17 bases left in between.

This clonotype has just a few counts. The J gene is TRBJ2-4, the V gene TRBV25-1; D is uncertain. Germline lookup yields CDR1 MGHDK and CDR2 SYGVNS. This CDR3 is built from 13 residues. V was clipped by 2 bases and J by 8 bases, with 10 bases between them. This CDR3 reads CASSELGGDIQYF. CDR3 sequence (DNA): TGTGCCAGCAGTGAACTAGGTGGGGACATTCAGTACTTC.

Concerning this clonotype: A much more abundant neighbour one base away suggests this may be a read error. The gene calls are TRBV6-2 or TRBV6-3 and TRBJ2-7, with D unresolved. The CDR3 has 15 amino acids. Trimming stripped 8 bases from V and 1 base from J, with 18 bases between. The germline V gene has CDR1 MNHEY and CDR2 SVGEGT. DNA for the CDR3: TGTGCCAGCCACGAGACTTGCGGCCTTTCCTACGAGCAGTACTTC. Its protein is CASHETCGLSYEQYF.

Ten or more counts support this clonotype. V usage is TRBV3-1 and J usage is TRBJ2-5; TRBD2 matches 14 bases. The germline V gene encodes CDR1 LGHDT and CDR2 YNNKEL (reference sequence). Germline trimming cut 5 bases from V and 1 base from J; bases unmatched to any gene: 12. The CDR3 sequence is 19 residues long. CDR3 amino acids: CASSSTTGLAGVGQETQYF. In DNA, the CDR3 is TGTGCCAGCAGCTCCACAACGGGACTAGCGGGAGTTGGCCAAGAGACCCAGTACTTC.

This clonotype was detected a few times. The chain links TRBV12-3 or TRBV12-4 to TRBJ2-2; 8 nucleotides line up with TRBD2. Trimming at V came to 4 bases and at J to 5 bases, leaving 6 bases not matched to a gene. The CDR3 is 15 amino acids. The CDR3 loop is CASSWSGGSTGELFF. In DNA form, the CDR3 reads TGTGCCAGCAGTTGGAGCGGGGGCTCAACCGGGGAGCTGTTTTTT.

This clonotype was picked up many times. This chain links TRBV19 with TRBJ2-7; 8 bases line up with TRBD1. CDR1 LNHDA and CDR2 SQIVND come from the germline V gene (reference sequence). Trimming at V came to 5 bases and at J to 3 bases, leaving 9 bases not matched to a gene. This CDR3 has 15 residues. The CDR3 DNA sequence: TGTGCCAGTAGTGCGCCGGGACAGGAACTCTACGAGCAGTACTTC. Residues: CASSAPGQELYEQYF.

This clonotype was recorded only once. A much more abundant neighbour one base away suggests this may be a read error. The chain joins TRBV3-1 to TRBJ2-5; D perhaps matches TRBD1 (6 bases). The CDR3 has 14 amino acids. The germline CDR1 and CDR2 sequences are LGHDT and YNNKEL (reference sequence). The chain's CDR3 is CASSHRDTKETRYF. CDR3 bases: TGTGCCAGCAGCCACAGGGACACAAAAGAGACCCGGTACTTC.

This sequence joins TRBV4-3 and TRBJ1-2; D is perhaps TRBD1 (5 bases). V was clipped by 0 bases and J by 5 bases, with 13 bases between them. The CDR3 has 15 residues. Germline V gives CDR1 LGHNA, CDR2 YSLEER. The CDR3 coding sequence is TGCGCCAGCAGCCAAGACAGGCAGGGAGGTTATGGCTACACCTTC. As protein: CASSQDRQGGYGYTF.

There are many counts of this clonotype. V usage is TRBV7-2 and J usage is TRBJ2-1, with 10 bases fitting TRBD2. Unmatched junction bases numbered 8, after V lost 1 base and J lost 8 bases. The length of the CDR3 is 16 residues. Germline CDR1 is SGHTA and CDR2 is FQGNSA. The CDR3 region has the DNA TGTGCCAGCAGCTTAGACCGGACTAGCGGCCGGTATGAGCAGTTCTTC. It specifies CASSLDRTSGRYEQFF.

This clonotype has ten or more counts. The chain uses TRBV28 and TRBJ1-2, with D possibly TRBD1 on 6 matching bases. The CDR3 has 16 amino acids. Trimming removed 3 bases at V and 0 bases at J, with 14 bases between. Looked up from germline, CDR1 is MDHEN and CDR2 is SYDVKM. This CDR3 reads CASSLRDTTSNYGYTF. The DNA of the CDR3 is TGTGCCAGCAGTTTGCGGGACACCACCTCTAACTATGGCTACACCTTC.

Concerning this clonotype itself: An end of the junction differs from the germline gene, which may be a read error. This chain uses TRBV12-5 with TRBJ1-3, with D perhaps matching TRBD1 (5 bases). The CDR3 extends over 15 amino acids. Germline CDR1 reads LGHNT; CDR2 reads FRNRAP. The CDR3 DNA is TGTGCTAGTGGCTTGGTGACAGCTTCTGGAGACACCATATATTTT. The encoded protein is CASGLVTASGDTIYF.

This clonotype showed up many times. The genes are TRBV28 and TRBJ2-4, with 8 bases that match TRBD1. Germline assignment: CDR1 MDHEN and CDR2 SYDVKM. The CDR3 is 17 residues long. V dropped 2 bases and J dropped 2; count of bases not matched to a gene: 8. The CDR3 DNA reads TGTGCCAGCAGTTTAACCGGACAGGGCTTGACCAAAAACATTCAGTACTTC. Translating it yields CASSLTGQGLTKNIQYF.

This clonotype was seen only a few times. V gene TRBV6-5 combines with J gene TRBJ2-7; 12 bases fit TRBD2. This CDR3 region has 18 residues. Germline V lookup: CDR1 MNHEY, CDR2 SVGAGI. The trim removed 5 bases at V and 0 bases at J, leaving 11 bases unmatched. This chain's CDR3 is CASSPTGTSGRYSYEQYF. The CDR3 coding sequence is TGTGCCAGCAGTCCAACGGGGACTAGCGGGCGTTACTCCTACGAGCAGTACTTC.

On this clonotype: A much larger clone lies one base from this, so it may be a read error. The gene calls are TRBV4-1 and TRBJ2-1, with TRBD2 matching 11 bases. Germline-derived CDR1 and CDR2 are MGHRA and YSYEKL. The CDR3 length is 16 residues. V lost 4 bases to trimming and J lost 10 bases; unmatched junction nucleotides: 12. CDR3 sequence reads: CASSLPLAGALREQFF. CDR3 sequence (DNA): TGCGCCAGCAGCCTACCACTAGCGGGGGCGCTTCGGGAGCAGTTCTTC.

Comments on this clonotype: A much bigger clone sits one base away, suggesting this may be a read error. The CDR3 spells CACTGGRDTQYF. CDR3 nucleotide sequence: TGCGCCTGCACAGGCGGCCGAGATACGCAGTATTTT. This chain connects TRBV5-1 to TRBJ2-3; tentative D call: TRBD1 (5 bases). Germline-derived CDR1 and CDR2 are SGHRS and YFSETQ. V lost 10 bases, J lost 5 bases, and 14 bases lay in between. The CDR3 loop spans 12 amino acids.

This clonotype has at least ten counts. The genes are TRBV13 and TRBJ2-5; D unclear. V was shortened by 1 base and J by 4 bases, with 10 bases between the two germline ends. The CDR3 has 14 residues. From germline, CDR1 is PRHDT and CDR2 FYEKMQ (reference sequence). The CDR3 loop reads CASSLAAPPETQYF. CDR3 sequence (DNA): TGTGCCAGCAGCTTAGCCGCACCGCCAGAGACCCAGTACTTC.

The V and J genes are TRBV11-2 and TRBJ2-1; 7 bases align to TRBD1. CDR1 and CDR2 (germline): SGHAT, FQNNGV. The length of the CDR3 is 13 residues. With 3 bases clipped from V and 9 bases from J, the junction kept 5 bases outside the gene matches. CDR3 sequence: CASSLVTGSEQFF. As DNA, the CDR3 is TGTGCCAGCAGCTTGGTGACAGGGTCTGAGCAGTTCTTC.

This clonotype has ten or more counts. This chain uses TRBV19 with TRBJ2-7; the D gene could be TRBD1 or TRBD2 (6 bases each). Germline values: CDR1 LNHDA, CDR2 SQIVND (reference sequence). The CDR3 sequence is 19 residues long. V was shortened by 5 bases and J by 0 bases, with 26 bases between the two germline ends. The CDR3 bases are TGTGCCAGTAGTTATAGCGGTCGGACAGACTACAAAAGCTCCTACGAGCAGTACTTC. It encodes CASSYSGRTDYKSSYEQYF. Full variable domain (outside the CDR3, taken from reference TRBV19 and TRBJ2-7): DGGITQSPKYLFRKEGQNVTLSCEQNLNHDAMYWYRQDPGQGLRLIYYSQIVNDFQKGDIAEGYSVSREKKESFPLTVTSAQKNPTAFYLCASSYSGRTDYKSSYEQYFGPGTRLTVT.

This clonotype was seen ten or more times. The J gene is TRBJ1-1, the V gene TRBV4-3; D not resolved. Germline lookup yields CDR1 LGHNA and CDR2 YSLEER. Deletions cut 2 bases from V and 1 base from J, with 11 bases between. The CDR3 loop spans 15 amino acids. The CDR3 reads CASSQLISANTEAFF. CDR3 in DNA: TGCGCCAGCAGCCAATTGATTTCTGCGAACACTGAAGCTTTCTTT.